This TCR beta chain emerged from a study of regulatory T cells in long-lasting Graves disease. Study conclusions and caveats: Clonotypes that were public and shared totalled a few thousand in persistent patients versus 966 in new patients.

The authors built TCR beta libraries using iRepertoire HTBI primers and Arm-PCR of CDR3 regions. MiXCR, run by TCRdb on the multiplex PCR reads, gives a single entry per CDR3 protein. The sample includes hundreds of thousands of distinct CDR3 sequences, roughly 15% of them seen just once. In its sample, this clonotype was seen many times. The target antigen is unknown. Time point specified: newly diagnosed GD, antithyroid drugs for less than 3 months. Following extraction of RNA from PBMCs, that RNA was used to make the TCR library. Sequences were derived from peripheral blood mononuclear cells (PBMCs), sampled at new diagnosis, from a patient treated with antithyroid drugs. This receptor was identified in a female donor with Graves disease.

CDR3 residues: CASRYRNSYEQYF. The CDR3 nucleotides read TGTGCCAGCAGGTACAGGAACTCCTACGAGCAGTACTTC. This chain links TRBV2 with TRBJ2-7, with TRBD1 as a possible D gene (5 bases). V gave up 6 bases and J gave up 0 bases, with 9 bases separating them. This CDR3 is built from 13 residues. Looked up from germline, CDR1 is SNHLY and CDR2 is FYNNEI.